This is a list of T cell receptor beta chains from one sample in a study of shared clonotypes between healthy human individuals. Assay used: immunoSEQ multiplex PCR; TCRdb lists only in-frame clones, some missing. The table has nearly 1 million clones, over 75% seen once. The specimen was memory CD4+ T cells sorted from blood. These receptors came from a young man in good health. Each CDR3 is given with its conserved first and last residue. The D gene is left open where the match is weak. Size is omitted from some rows. Given values are once, few, many or a class for expanded clones.

d_gene: TRBD2
abundance: .
v_gene: TRBV5-4
j_gene: TRBJ2-2
CDR3nt: TGTGCCAGCAGCTTTAGCGGGGGCACCGGGGAGCTGTTTTTT
CDR3aa: CASSFSGGTGELFF

d_gene: .
abundance: .
v_gene: TRBV5-6
j_gene: TRBJ2-2
CDR3nt: TGTGCCAGCAGCTCCTTGGGACCGAGCACCGGGGAGCTGTTTTTT
CDR3aa: CASSSLGPSTGELFF

d_gene: .
abundance: .
v_gene: TRBV9
j_gene: TRBJ1-6
CDR3nt: TGTGCCAGCAGCGTAGGCGACATTCTCAGGAATTCACCCCTCCACTTT
CDR3aa: CASSVGDILRNSPLHF

d_gene: TRBD1
abundance: .
v_gene: TRBV7-2
j_gene: TRBJ1-5
CDR3nt: TGTGCCAGCAGCCCTTGGACAGGAACTAGCAATCAGCCCCAGCATTTT
CDR3aa: CASSPWTGTSNQPQHF

d_gene: .
abundance: .
v_gene: TRBV10-3
j_gene: TRBJ1-2
CDR3nt: TGTGCCATCAGTGAGGGTCAACGGTCCGACCTCTATGGCTACACCTTC
CDR3aa: CAISEGQRSDLYGYTF

d_gene: .
abundance: few
v_gene: TRBV28
j_gene: TRBJ1-6
CDR3nt: TGTGCCAGCACCCTCCGAAATTCACCCCTCCACTTT
CDR3aa: CASTLRNSPLHF

d_gene: .
abundance: .
v_gene: TRBV19
j_gene: TRBJ2-1
CDR3nt: TGTGCCAGTAGTATCAGGGGAGTCATTTCGAATGAGCAGTTCTTC
CDR3aa: CASSIRGVISNEQFF

d_gene: .
abundance: .
v_gene: TRBV19
j_gene: TRBJ2-7
CDR3nt: TGTGCCAGTAGTATTGGGGAGGCCTACGAGCAGTACTTC
CDR3aa: CASSIGEAYEQYF

d_gene: .
abundance: .
v_gene: TRBV15
j_gene: TRBJ2-5
CDR3nt: TGTGCCACCAGCAGAGTTTCTGGGGGACGACAAGAGACCCAGTACTTC
CDR3aa: CATSRVSGGRQETQYF

d_gene: .
abundance: few
v_gene: TRBV18
j_gene: TRBJ2-7
CDR3nt: TGTGCCAGCTCACCCCCGGGCGTAAACGAGCAGTACTTC
CDR3aa: CASSPPGVNEQYF

d_gene: TRBD2
abundance: .
v_gene: TRBV5-1
j_gene: TRBJ2-1
CDR3nt: TGCGCCAGCAGCATTAGCGGGAGGGCCTGGTTCTTC
CDR3aa: CASSISGRAWFF

d_gene: .
abundance: .
v_gene: TRBV7-2
j_gene: TRBJ2-1
CDR3nt: TGTGCCAGCAGCTTAGATGCCAATGAGCAGTTCTTC
CDR3aa: CASSLDANEQFF

d_gene: TRBD1
abundance: few
v_gene: TRBV9
j_gene: TRBJ2-1
CDR3nt: TGTGCCAGCAGCGCCCAAGCGACAGGGTATAATGAGCAGTTCTTC
CDR3aa: CASSAQATGYNEQFF

d_gene: TRBD1
abundance: .
v_gene: TRBV5-1
j_gene: TRBJ2-3
CDR3nt: TGCGCCAGCAGCTCCTTCAGGGGGACAGATACGCAGTATTTT
CDR3aa: CASSSFRGTDTQYF

d_gene: .
abundance: .
v_gene: TRBV7-9
j_gene: TRBJ1-6
CDR3nt: TGTGCCAGCAGCTTAGAAACCAATTCACCCCTCCACTTT
CDR3aa: CASSLETNSPLHF

d_gene: .
abundance: .
v_gene: TRBV4-3
j_gene: TRBJ1-2
CDR3nt: TGCGCCAGCAGCCAAGCCCGGGGCTCGTACTATGGCTACACCTTC
CDR3aa: CASSQARGSYYGYTF

d_gene: .
abundance: .
v_gene: TRBV19
j_gene: TRBJ2-7
CDR3nt: TGTGCCAGTAGCAGGACAGTGCTTTTCTCCTACGAGCAGTACTTC
CDR3aa: CASSRTVLFSYEQYF

d_gene: .
abundance: few
v_gene: TRBV28
j_gene: TRBJ1-2
CDR3nt: TGTGCCACCAATGACAGGCCCTCCATCACCTTC
CDR3aa: CATNDRPSITF

d_gene: TRBD1
abundance: few
v_gene: TRBV19
j_gene: TRBJ2-7
CDR3nt: TGTGCCAGTGGACAGGATGACTCCTACGAGCAGTACTTC
CDR3aa: CASGQDDSYEQYF

d_gene: .
abundance: .
v_gene: TRBV7-2
j_gene: TRBJ1-2
CDR3nt: TGTGCCAGCAGCTCTGGACTGTTCTATGGCTACACCTTC
CDR3aa: CASSSGLFYGYTF

d_gene: .
abundance: .
v_gene: TRBV19
j_gene: TRBJ2-7
CDR3nt: TGTGCCAGTAGTAATGGGCACTACTACGAGCAGTACTTC
CDR3aa: CASSNGHYYEQYF

d_gene: .
abundance: .
v_gene: TRBV21-1
j_gene: TRBJ1-2
CDR3nt: TGTGCCAGCAGCAAAGTGCCAAGTAACTATGGCTACACCTTC
CDR3aa: CASSKVPSNYGYTF